One and the same sample provided the 31 T cell receptor beta chains below, sequenced in a study of cytomegalovirus exposure and HLA in healthy donors. 13 Jbeta primers and 60 Vbeta primers were used for the PCR. The repertoire was sequenced with immunoSEQ multiplex PCR; TCRdb's copy has only in-frame clones and lacks some. The top ten clones hold about 8% of a sample with a few hundred thousand clones, around 81% of them seen once. Sequencing used PBMCs. Receptor source: a woman aged 55-69 years in good health and CMV-seropositive.

The V and J genes are TRBV7-9 and TRBJ2-7; a weak D match, TRBD2 (7 bases). The CDR3 spans 13 residues. Trimming removed 8 bases from V and 0 bases from J, with 11 bases in between. The germline CDR1 and CDR2 sequences are SEHNR and FQNEAQ (reference sequence). This chain's CDR3 is CASRRGASYEQYF. The CDR3, as DNA: TGTGCCAGCCGCCGGGGGGCCTCCTACGAGCAGTACTTC.

J is TRBJ1-1 and V is TRBV27; D remains unclear. The germline V and J ends were trimmed by 7 bases and 5 bases, with 14 bases remaining between them. This CDR3 is built from 13 residues. Germline CDR1 reads MNHEY; CDR2 reads SMNVEV (reference sequence). The CDR3 DNA reads as TGTGCCAGCACCCCCCAAACGGGGACTGAAGCTTTCTTT. Its translation is CASTPQTGTEAFF.

V gene TRBV7-2 combines with J gene TRBJ2-7; weak D call: TRBD1 (7 bases). This CDR3 spans 15 amino acids. CDR1 is SGHTA, CDR2 FQGNSA, per germline. V was cut by 1 base and J by 2 bases, with 12 bases left in between. The CDR3 nucleotides are TGTGCCAGCAGCTTAGGACAGGGACTCACCTACGAGCAGTACTTC. Translating it yields CASSLGQGLTYEQYF.

This clone was observed a few times. This chain uses TRBV5-1 with TRBJ1-2, with D possibly being TRBD1 (5 bases). Germline V gene data show CDR1 as SGHRS and CDR2 as YFSETQ. V was shortened by 2 bases and J by 4 bases, with 6 bases between the two germline ends. The CDR3 sequence is 12 residues long. This chain's CDR3 is CASSFDSYGYTF. As DNA, the CDR3 is TGCGCCAGCAGCTTTGACAGCTATGGCTACACCTTC.

This clone came up a few times. This chain uses TRBV7-9 with TRBJ2-7; maybe TRBD1 (6 bases). V shed 1 base and J shed 7 bases, with 17 bases lying between them. The CDR3 consists of 15 residues. Germline loops: CDR1 SEHNR, CDR2 FQNEAQ (reference sequence). In nucleotides, the CDR3 is TGTGCCAGCAGCTTAGAGGGGGACGGCAGGGCAGAGCAGTACTTC. Translating it yields CASSLEGDGRAEQYF.

Only a few counts were recorded for this clone. This rearrangement joins TRBV4-1 to TRBJ2-7; 10 bases align to TRBD2. The CDR3 is 18 amino acids. The trim removed 2 bases at V and 4 bases at J, leaving 14 bases unmatched. Germline loops: CDR1 MGHRA, CDR2 YSYEKL. CDR3 bases: TGCGCCAGCAGCCAAAGGATTCTAGCGGGAGTGGGAGGATACGAGCAGTACTTC. The encoded protein is CASSQRILAGVGGYEQYF.

The chain is built from TRBV7-3 and TRBJ2-6; possibly TRBD1 for D (5 bases). V lost 5 bases and J 2 bases, leaving 22 bases between the germline ends. The CDR3 loop spans 19 amino acids. Germline CDR1 and CDR2: SGHTA and FQGTGA. The CDR3 sequence is CASSDTGRVGSAGANVLTF. The CDR3 nucleotides read TGTGCCAGCAGCGATACAGGACGCGTCGGCTCCGCTGGGGCCAACGTCCTGACTTTC.

This chain uses TRBV19 with TRBJ1-1; 9 nucleotides align to TRBD1. The CDR3 has 17 residues. Germline V gene sequence: CDR1 LNHDA, CDR2 SQIVND (reference sequence). Trimming removed 3 bases from V and 2 bases from J; junction bases left unmatched: 10. CDR3: CASSIWDRDKRNTEAFF. In DNA form, the CDR3 reads TGTGCCAGTAGTATTTGGGACAGGGACAAAAGAAACACTGAAGCTTTCTTT.

V is TRBV5-1 and J is TRBJ2-5; 7 nucleotides line up with TRBD1. V trimming: 0 bases; J trimming: 5 bases; junction bases outside the gene matches: 7. CDR3 length: 15 residues. Germline V CDR1 and CDR2: SGHRS, YFSETQ. CDR3 in amino acids: CASSLEGQTYETQYF. The CDR3 bases are TGCGCCAGCAGCTTGGAGGGACAGACCTATGAGACCCAGTACTTC.

The genes are TRBV28 and TRBJ2-7; 7 bases fit TRBD1. The CDR3 has 14 residues. The trim removed 5 bases at V and 7 bases at J, leaving 11 bases unmatched. From germline, CDR1 is MDHEN and CDR2 SYDVKM. The CDR3: CASSAPYRGGEQYF. The DNA of the CDR3 is TGTGCCAGCAGTGCGCCATACAGGGGCGGAGAGCAGTACTTC.

The sample holds a few counts of this clone. J is TRBJ1-2 and V is TRBV4-1, with 8 bases matching TRBD1. This CDR3 region has 16 residues. V lost 3 bases, J lost 1 base, and 7 bases stayed unmatched. Germline CDR1 is MGHRA and CDR2 is YSYEKL. The CDR3, as DNA: TGCGCCAGCAGCCACCGGGACAGGCCCTTTAACTATGGCTACACCTTC. It translates to CASSHRDRPFNYGYTF.

The rearrangement uses TRBV9 and TRBJ2-3; 7 positions agree with TRBD2. V shed 4 bases and J 4 bases; nucleotides not matched to a gene: 12. The germline gives CDR1 SGDLS, CDR2 YYNGEE. CDR3 length equals 16 residues. The CDR3 DNA follows: TGTGCCAGCAGCCCACTCCTAGCGGTGGGCCCAGATACGCAGTATTTT. It specifies CASSPLLAVGPDTQYF. Full variable domain (outside the CDR3, taken from reference TRBV9 and TRBJ2-3): DSGVTQTPKHLITATGQRVTLRCSPRSGDLSVYWYQQSLDQGLQFLIQYYNGEERAKGNILERFSAQQFPDLHSELNLSSLELGDSALYFCASSPLLAVGPDTQYFGPGTRLTVL.

V usage is TRBV9 and J usage is TRBJ2-2, with 10 bases matching TRBD2. Germline CDR1 reads SGDLS; CDR2 reads YYNGEE. After removal of 0 bases from V and 6 bases from J, the junction contained 5 bases not matched to a gene. The CDR3 spans 16 residues. This chain's CDR3 is CASSVGLAGEAGELFF. The CDR3 nucleotides read TGTGCCAGCAGCGTAGGCCTAGCGGGAGAGGCCGGGGAGCTGTTTTTT.

In its sample, this clone was seen a few times. The chain joins TRBV6-6 to TRBJ1-4, with 8 positions matching TRBD1. Germline V lookup: CDR1 MNHNY, CDR2 SVGAGI (reference sequence). CDR3 length equals 15 residues. V gave up 6 bases and J gave up 0 bases; unmatched junction bases: 3. The CDR3 region has the DNA TGTGCCAGCAGGGACAGGGTTGCAACTAATGAAAAACTGTTTTTT. Its protein product is CASRDRVATNEKLFF.

The chain couples TRBV7-2 to TRBJ2-3; possible D gene TRBD2, 6 bases. The V gene's germline CDR1 is SGHTA and CDR2 FQGNSA. V lost 5 bases and J lost 6, with 15 bases in between. The CDR3 totals 14 residues. CDR3 region: CASSHPNGGDTQYF. In DNA form, the CDR3 reads TGTGCCAGCAGCCACCCAAACGGAGGGGATACGCAGTATTTT.

This sequence joins TRBV4-1 and TRBJ2-7, with 8 bases fitting TRBD2. The V and J ends lost 1 base and 0 bases, in that order; junction bases with no gene match: 14. Germline CDR1 reads MGHRA; CDR2 reads YSYEKL. This CDR3 is 19 amino acids long. DNA for the CDR3: TGCGCCAGCAGCCAAGTACGGCATAGGCGGGAGGCCAGCTCCTACGAGCAGTACTTC. Its translation is CASSQVRHRREASSYEQYF.

This sequence joins TRBV10-1 and TRBJ2-7, with 11 bases matching TRBD2. The CDR3 covers 14 residues. Germline V CDR1 and CDR2: WNHNN, SYGVQD (reference sequence). The trim removed 4 bases at V and 5 bases at J, leaving 4 bases unmatched. CDR3 nucleotide sequence: TGCGCCAGCAGTGGGTCTAGCGGGAGGAACGAGCAGTACTTC. Translation: CASSGSSGRNEQYF.

This chain joins TRBV7-9 and TRBJ2-7; the match to TRBD1 covers 9 bases. Per the germline V gene, CDR1 is SEHNR and CDR2 is FQNEAQ (reference sequence). The CDR3 spans 12 residues. Trimming at V came to 6 bases and at J to 4 bases, leaving 1 base not matched to a gene. The chain's CDR3 is CASRDRGYEQYF. As DNA, the CDR3 is TGTGCCAGCAGGGACAGGGGATACGAGCAGTACTTC.

This chain joins TRBV12-5 and TRBJ2-3; D unclear. The germline CDR1 and CDR2 sequences are LGHNT and FRNRAP. The CDR3 runs to 13 residues. The V end was cut by 1 base, the J end by 2 bases, with 4 bases between. In nucleotides, the CDR3 is TGTGCTAGTGGTTTGGGGCACACAGATACGCAGTATTTT. Its protein is CASGLGHTDTQYF.

The rearrangement uses TRBV6-6 and TRBJ1-2, with 12 nucleotides matching TRBD1. The length of the CDR3 is 15 residues. Germline V gene data show CDR1 as MNHNY and CDR2 as SVGAGI (reference sequence). J gave up 8 bases and V 5 bases, and 9 bases lay outside the gene matches. The DNA of the CDR3 is TGTGCCAGCAGTGCTTCGGGGACAGGGGGCGGAGGCTACACCTTC. Amino acid sequence: CASSASGTGGGGYTF.

This chain joins TRBV19 and TRBJ2-1, with 10 positions matching TRBD1. The CDR3 runs to 15 residues. Per germline, CDR1 LNHDA and CDR2 SQIVND (reference sequence). Unmatched junction bases numbered 9, after V lost 7 bases and J lost 6 bases. DNA of the CDR3: TGTGCCAGTACCGACCGGGACAGGGGTATCAATGAGCAGTTCTTC. The encoded protein is CASTDRDRGINEQFF.

Details on this clone: Compared with germline, one end of the junction differs, possibly owing to a read error. The CDR3 is CASSSRETGGNTETFF. CDR3 sequence (DNA): TGCGCCAGCAGCTCAAGAGAGACAGGGGGGAACACTGAAACTTTCTTT. V and J are TRBV5-1 and TRBJ1-1, with 9 bases aligning to TRBD1. CDR1 is SGHRS and CDR2 is YFSETQ in the germline V gene. The CDR3 is made up of 16 amino acids.

This chain links TRBV28 with TRBJ2-7, with TRBD1 matching over 10 bases. Per the germline V gene, CDR1 is MDHEN and CDR2 is SYDVKM. The CDR3 is 16 residues long. J gave up 4 bases and V 4 bases, and 10 bases lay outside the gene matches. CDR3 loop: CASSSSKTGGGYEQYF. The CDR3 region has the DNA TGTGCCAGCAGTTCCTCCAAGACAGGGGGCGGTTACGAGCAGTACTTC.

The chain has TRBV6-1 and TRBJ1-1; TRBD1 is a possible D gene (5 bases). Germline V gene data show CDR1 as MNHNS and CDR2 as SASEGT. The CDR3 loop spans 12 amino acids. The V and J ends lost 7 bases and 5 bases respectively, with 11 bases between them. The CDR3 nucleotides are TGTGCCAGCAAGCAGGGTTTTACTGAAGCTTTCTTT. Its translation: CASKQGFTEAFF.

The chain combines TRBV6-6 with TRBJ1-1; TRBD1 matches at 7 bases. Germline values: CDR1 MNHNY, CDR2 SVGAGI (reference sequence). With V trimmed by 4 bases and J by 6 bases, 5 bases remained unmatched. The CDR3 is 13 amino acids. The CDR3 DNA sequence: TGTGCCAGCAGTTTCAACGGACAGGCTGAAGCTTTCTTT. Translated, it gives CASSFNGQAEAFF.

The rearrangement joins TRBV5-4 to TRBJ2-2; 8 positions agree with TRBD2. Germline V gene sequence: CDR1 SGHNT, CDR2 YYREEE (reference sequence). The CDR3 contains 16 residues. Trimming removed 6 bases from V and 5 bases from J; junction bases left unmatched: 12. The CDR3 coding sequence is TGTGCCAGCACTCCGGGGAGCGGGAGTATAACCGGGGAGCTGTTTTTT. Protein sequence: CASTPGSGSITGELFF. Full variable domain (rest looked up from reference TRBV5-4 and TRBJ2-2): ETGVTQSPTHLIKTRGQQVTLRCSSQSGHNTVSWYQQALGQGPQFIFQYYREEENGRGNFPPRFSGLQFPNYSSELNVNALELDDSALYLCASTPGSGSITGELFFGEGSRLTVL.

This chain links TRBV7-9 with TRBJ1-2; no firm D call. The V and J ends lost 3 bases and 4 bases respectively, with 6 bases between them. The CDR3 sequence is 12 residues long. Looked up from germline, CDR1 is SEHNR and CDR2 is FQNEAQ (reference sequence). The CDR3 protein is CASSLSLYGYTF. Written as DNA, the CDR3 is TGTGCCAGCAGCTTGTCACTCTATGGCTACACCTTC.

The chain employs TRBV6-5 and TRBJ2-4; possible D gene TRBD2, 6 bases. The CDR3 runs to 15 residues. Germline V gene sequence: CDR1 MNHEY, CDR2 SVGAGI. The V end lost 2 bases, the J end lost 1 base, and 9 bases lay between the germline ends. CDR3 coding DNA: TGTGCCAGCAGTTACACGGGGGACGCCAAAAACATTCAGTACTTC. This codes for CASSYTGDAKNIQYF.

The chain recombines TRBV25-1 with TRBJ2-3, with 7 bases identical to TRBD2. The V segment lost 1 base and the J segment 5 bases; nucleotides outside the gene matches: 6. This CDR3 is built from 15 residues. Per germline, CDR1 MGHDK and CDR2 SYGVNS. DNA of the CDR3: TGTGCCAGCAGTGAATGGGGGGGTCACTTAGATACGCAGTATTTT. Translated, it gives CASSEWGGHLDTQYF.

V is TRBV11-2 and J is TRBJ2-7; TRBD2 aligns across 14 bases. Losses at the gene ends were 6 bases for V and 5 bases for J; bases not matched to a gene: 6. The length of the CDR3 is 15 residues. The germline V gene encodes CDR1 SGHAT and CDR2 FQNNGV. CDR3 coding DNA: TGTGCCAGCAGGACTAGCGGGAGGGCCATCAACGAGCAGTACTTC. The encoded protein is CASRTSGRAINEQYF.

This clone has only a few counts. The chain has TRBV7-9 and TRBJ1-1; TRBD1 agrees at 9 bases. The CDR3 consists of 12 residues. The germline V gene encodes CDR1 SEHNR and CDR2 FQNEAQ (reference sequence). Trimming cost V 10 bases and J 4 bases; bases outside gene matches: 4. The CDR3 sequence is CAISTGGTEAFF. Here the CDR3 DNA reads TGTGCCATTTCGACAGGGGGCACTGAAGCTTTCTTT.